This TCR beta chain was retrieved from a study of T cell changes during pregnancy in multiple sclerosis. CDR1 is SGHTA, CDR2 FQGTGA, per germline. The V gene end was trimmed by 5 bases and the J gene end by 9 bases; junction bases not matched to a gene: 8. The CDR3 loop spans 14 amino acids. Profiling relied on immunoSEQ multiplex PCR, and the TCRdb table lists in-frame clones only, not all of them. Counted here are roughly 60,000 clones, 91% occurring once; the ten biggest clones make up about 0.9%. This specimen consisted of peripheral blood, obtained before pregnancy. The receptor was isolated from a female donor with multiple sclerosis, enrolled in a pregnancy study. The chain has TRBV7-3 and TRBJ1-5; the match to TRBD1 covers 9 bases. The CDR3 DNA reads TGTGCCAGCAGCCCCGACAGGGGGAAAAGGCCCCAGCATTTT. Translating it yields CASSPDRGKRPQHF.